This record looks at one T cell receptor (beta chain) sequence and its context. This clone came up a few times. Which antigen it targets is not known. No per-base quality is available; no much larger clone lies one base away. The data originate from a study of PD-L1 blockade in urothelial cancer (TCRdb year 2017). Regarding the complete study: Therapy was started at some point between 2013 and 2015 for all patients, and atezolizumab 1,200 mg was administered intravenously every 3 weeks. About 85% of the roughly 29 patients were identified as males with urothelial cancer of bladder origin, and a prior smoking history was reported by 18 of 29 patients. An ECOG performance status of 0 or 1 was recorded for the patients, and 0 to 3 prior chemotherapy regimens had been received by the patients. Blood samples were analyzed at two time points: 3 weeks after treatment start (second dose) and 6 weeks after treatment start. Blood samples gave median yields of 141,255 T cells and 80,000 or so unique TCRs, along with a median clonality of about 0.084. An exploratory multi-omic analysis was conducted of the somatic, immune and clinical correlates of response to PD-L1 blockade with atezolizumab in urothelial cancer. Pretreatment tumor samples, along with matched peripheral blood collected serially before and after atezolizumab treatment, underwent TCR sequencing. Durable clinical benefit meant progression-free survival longer than 6 months, and TCR features were also tested against progression-free and overall survival. In the same patients who had TCR sequencing, pretreatment tumors also underwent whole exome sequencing and RNA sequencing. About 10 patients reached durable clinical benefit, while 15 to 20 patients did not. Around 29 patients had pretreatment blood TCR-seq, roughly 24 had at least one posttreatment blood collection, and roughly 24 had tumor TCR-seq.

Synthetic TCR analog templates were spiked into each PCR so that absolute template abundance could be estimated from read counts. TCRbeta CDR3 regions were amplified from genomic DNA with bias-controlled V and J gene primers using the immunoSEQ assay. Sequencing of rearranged TCRbeta segments was done at approximately 20X coverage. As for how the authors treated the data: Sequencing errors were corrected by clustering and CDR3s were annotated against IMGT to assign V, D and J genes. Downstream analyses used only productive TCRbeta rearrangements and left out out-of-frame or stop-codon sequences. To compute clonality, Shannon entropy was normalized by the log of the number of unique productive sequences and then subtracted from one. Clones differing between time points or between blood and tumor were identified using Fisher's exact test with Benjamini-Hochberg correction, with an adjusted p below 0.01 applied as the threshold. The table was pulled from immuneACCESS by TCRdb, which kept in-frame rearrangements only. Such tables lose some clones; where checked, under half of the loss comes from unresolved V genes, and the rest has no known cause. That table supplies the V and J calls and clone size; D and trimming were determined from the DNA. The sample yields about 84,000 clones; over 80% were counted once. The top ten clones comprise roughly 9.5% of the sample.

V is cut by 4 bases and J by 2 bases, and the space between the germline ends is 13 bases. Looking up the germline V gene yields CDR1 SGHTS and CDR2 YDEGEE. The CDR3 spans 15 residues, from the cysteine through the phenylalanine. Left in the record is the CDR3 DNA by itself, 45 bases read in frame from the first base. Study-level results and caveats: Small sample size (n of about 30) and many exploratory analyses mean the results are intended to be hypothesis-generating. A pretreatment peripheral blood TCR clonality below the median was linked to improved progression-free and overall survival. Patients with durable benefit showed greater expansion of tumor-associated TCR clones in peripheral blood 3 weeks after starting treatment (n ≈ 20, p = 0.022).

The cohort comprised nearly 30 patients with locally advanced or metastatic urothelial carcinoma treated at Memorial Sloan Kettering on a trial protocol. Peripheral blood mononuclear cells were collected pretreatment and during treatment, at between 1 and 8 total time points per patient. The Qiagen DNeasy Blood extraction kit was used to purify genomic DNA from total PBMCs and tumor samples. PBMCs were collected pretreatment and during treatment, and were isolated and stored as previously described. Sequencing was performed on PBMCs, taken around atezolizumab (anti-PD-L1) treatment. This TCR was recovered from a man in his 70s with urothelial cancer. This chain joins TRBV5-8 to TRBJ1-5; the D gene cannot be resolved reliably. The DNA is TGTGCCAGCAGCCAAGAGTATGATGGCAATCAGCCCCAGCATTTT. Translated, this is CASSQEYDGNQPQHF.